A selection of T cell receptor beta chains follows, all from one sample in a study of T cell repertoires in cytomegalovirus infection. TCRdb re-analysed the reads in MiXCR, keeping a single row per CDR3 protein. The table records 250,000 or so distinct CDR3 sequences, approximately 15% of them present only once. The sample was CD8+ T cells from PBMCs. These TCRs come from a human donor in good health (CMV status not recorded). Some clones in this sample may be carry-over from other donors' samples. The CDR3 runs from the conserved cysteine through the conserved F or W.

TRBJ2-3,TRBV4-1,CASSQGEGVPGDTQYF
TRBJ2-1,TRBV10-3,CAISEGTLPDEQFF
TRBJ2-7,TRBV2,CASRGRGFYEQYF
TRBJ1-2,TRBV7-2,CASSSSRDGGFPNDYTF
TRBJ2-7,TRBV28,CASSLRGSHEQYF
TRBJ1-2,TRBV7-3,CASSFEDSYGYTF
TRBJ1-5,TRBV28,CASSLEGVFSNQPQHF
TRBJ2-7,TRBV28,CASRSRDRSSYEQYF
TRBJ2-7,TRBV19,CASGTSLTPSYEQYF
TRBJ2-5,TRBV7-9,CAVDMGGRGETQYF
TRBJ2-3,TRBV27,CASAGGYPTDTQYF
TRBJ1-1,TRBV7-9,CASRRAAGGNTEAFF
TRBJ1-5,TRBV20-1,CSARETGGSNQPQHF
TRBJ1-5,TRBV6-2/TRBV6-3,CASSPMTGLDEPQHF
TRBJ1-4,TRBV12-3/TRBV12-4,CASHPGSGANEKLFF
TRBJ2-7,TRBV7-9,CASSKTSGGRIYEQYF
TRBJ1-5,TRBV6-6,CASSPDSQPQHF
TRBJ2-7,TRBV20-1,CSASTTQPFYEQYF
TRBJ2-2,TRBV28,CASNQRGPGELFF
TRBJ1-5,TRBV7-8,CASSPPVAREYSNQPQHF
TRBJ1-6,TRBV28,CASSHDSMNSPLHF
TRBJ2-3,TRBV15,CATSRVRGLGDTQYF
TRBJ1-4,TRBV27,CASSQPTGRSRKLFF
TRBJ2-1,TRBV7-3,CASSLVANNEQFF
TRBJ1-1,TRBV7-9,CASSLARQGAGYPEAFF
TRBJ2-1,TRBV6-5,CASSWDRGTEQFF
TRBJ2-3,TRBV6-5,CASSPSPRVADTQYF
TRBJ2-2,TRBV28,CASSRNTDRVNAGELFF
TRBJ1-1,TRBV27,CASRAGSNTEAFF
TRBJ1-2,TRBV20-1,CSARDLGNPPGGYGYTF
TRBJ1-1,TRBV7-2,CASSVRPGRSDDEGFF
TRBJ2-7,TRBV20-1,CSARDGKRGADSYEQYF
TRBJ2-7,TRBV6-5,CASSYSPTGFGQYF
TRBJ2-6,TRBV2,CASTPSGSGANVLTF
TRBJ1-1,TRBV6-2/TRBV6-3,CASSYTQRNTEAFF
TRBJ1-6,TRBV28,CASSVVPGSPLHF
TRBJ2-2,TRBV7-9,CASSSELAGNTGELFF
TRBJ2-7,TRBV28,CASSLEYLDRGYEQYF